This TCR beta chain was retrieved from a study of Tregs in tolerant kidney transplant recipients. This clone was observed a few times. Its target is unknown. One end of the junction does not line up with germline, which may come from a read error. The identical CDR3 is also encoded by other nucleotide sequences in the sample. Recipients received nonmyeloablative bone marrow transplants from related graft donors, with transient mixed chimerism. Thawed PBMCs were FACS-sorted into unstimulated CD4+CD25+CD127- regulatory T cells, CD4+CD25- non-regulatory cells, CD4 and CD8 cells. Study-wide findings and caveats: Antigen-driven expansion was suggested because donor-specific Tregs expanded more than all Tregs in tolerant patients. Expanding Tregs on activated donor B cells appeared to best identify donor-specific TCRbeta clones.

Sequencing used immunoSEQ multiplex PCR; TCRdb keeps in-frame clones, though not all of them. The repertoire includes 54,000 or so clones, 90% to 95% of them detected once, and around 15% sits in the top ten. The TCR originated in a human patient who received a combined kidney and bone marrow transplant. Some T cells may be provided by the graft donor. Here the sequenced sample was CD8+ T cells from blood (PBMCs), taken 24 months after the transplant.

CDR3 protein: CASSLDGGRNSPLHF. The CDR3 DNA is TGTGCCAGCAGCTTAGATGGAGGGAGAAATTCCCCCCTCCACTTT. This chain links TRBV11-2 with TRBJ1-6; D call uncertain. The CDR3 is 15 amino acids. Per germline, CDR1 SGHAT and CDR2 FQNNGV.